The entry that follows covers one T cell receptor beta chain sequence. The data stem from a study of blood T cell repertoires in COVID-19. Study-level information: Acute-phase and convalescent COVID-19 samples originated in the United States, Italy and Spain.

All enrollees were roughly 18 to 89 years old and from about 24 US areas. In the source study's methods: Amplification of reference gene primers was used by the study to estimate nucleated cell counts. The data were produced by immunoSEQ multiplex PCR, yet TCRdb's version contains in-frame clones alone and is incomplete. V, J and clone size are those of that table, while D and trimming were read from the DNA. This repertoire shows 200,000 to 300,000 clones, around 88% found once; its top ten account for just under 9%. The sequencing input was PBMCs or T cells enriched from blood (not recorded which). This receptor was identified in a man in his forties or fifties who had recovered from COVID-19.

The DNA for the CDR3 is TGTGCCAGTAGTATTTCTTCTCGGGGAATTCAGCCCCAGCATTTT. It specifies CASSISSRGIQPQHF. The chain uses TRBV19 and TRBJ1-5; D is undetermined. Trimming took 3 bases from V and 6 from J, leaving 15 bases between them. This CDR3 has 15 residues. CDR1 is LNHDA, CDR2 SQIVND, per germline (reference sequence).